What follows are 28 T cell receptor beta chains derived from one specimen sequenced in a study of cytomegalovirus exposure and HLA in healthy donors. Primers for the PCR totalled 60 Vbeta and 13 Jbeta. Sequenced by immunoSEQ multiplex PCR; TCRdb stores in-frame clones only, minus some. This table has roughly 100,000 clones, 80% appearing once. Sequencing was carried out using PBMCs. These receptors originate from a man younger than 40 in good health and CMV-seropositive.

There are a few counts of this clone. This chain connects TRBV2 to TRBJ2-1, with 9 bases matching TRBD2. CDR3 length: 18 residues. From germline, CDR1 is SNHLY and CDR2 FYNNEI. Unmatched junction bases numbered 18, after V lost 5 bases and J lost 7 bases. The CDR3 DNA sequence: TGTGCCAGCAGTCCCTCCTCCTTTAGCGGGGGCCGAGGGAATGAGCAGTTCTTC. This encodes CASSPSSFSGGRGNEQFF. The full variable domain, with the rest looked up from reference TRBV2 and TRBJ2-1, is EPEVTQTPSHQVTQMGQEVILRCVPISNHLYFYWYRQILGQKVEFLVSFYNNEISEKSEIFDDQFSVERPDGSNFTLKIRSTKLEDSAMYFCASSPSSFSGGRGNEQFFGPGTRLTVL.

V and J are TRBV18 and TRBJ1-5; 9 bases fit TRBD1. V shed 2 bases and J 2 bases; nucleotides not matched to a gene: 4. Germline V CDR1 and CDR2: KGHSH, LQKENI. This CDR3 is built from 16 residues. The CDR3, as DNA: TGTGCCAGCTCACCAATACAGGGGGCCGGCAATCAGCCCCAGCATTTT. This encodes CASSPIQGAGNQPQHF.

V is TRBV6-5 and J is TRBJ1-1, with D unclear. Trimming pared 1 base from V and 1 base from J, leaving 4 bases between. This CDR3 is 13 amino acids long. CDR1 MNHEY and CDR2 SVGAGI come from the germline V gene. CDR3 sequence: CASSYFQNTEAFF. In DNA, the CDR3 is TGTGCCAGCAGTTACTTCCAGAACACTGAAGCTTTCTTT.

CDR3 protein: CASLGLESTDTQYF. CDR3 coding DNA: TGTGCCAGCTTGGGACTCGAGAGCACAGATACGCAGTATTTT. This chain connects TRBV2 to TRBJ2-3, with D perhaps TRBD2 (6 bases). CDR3 size: 14 residues. Per the germline V gene, CDR1 is SNHLY and CDR2 is FYNNEI. Trimming left V 8 bases short and J 0 bases short, with 12 bases between.

The chain employs TRBV30 and TRBJ1-1; a weak D match, TRBD1 (5 bases). CDR1 and CDR2 from the germline V gene are GTSNPN and SVGIG (reference sequence). CDR3 size: 14 residues. V lost 5 bases to trimming and J lost 6 bases, with 19 bases between them. In DNA form, the CDR3 reads TGTGCCTGGTCCTTCGGGGGGGGAGCCGCTGAAGCTTTCTTT. It yields the protein CAWSFGGGAAEAFF.

The rearrangement joins TRBV6-4 to TRBJ1-1, with D perhaps TRBD1 (6 bases). CDR3 length equals 13 residues. Germline CDR1 and CDR2: MRHNA and SNTAGT. Between the trimmed V and J ends, which lost 6 bases and 1 base, there was a span of 9 bases. The CDR3 DNA reads TGTGCCAGCAGAGCAGGGGAGAACACTGAAGCTTTCTTT. It translates to CASRAGENTEAFF.

The V call is TRBV5-1, the J call TRBJ2-7, with 13 bases lining up with TRBD2. The CDR3 is made up of 17 amino acids. Germline V gene data show CDR1 as SGHRS and CDR2 as YFSETQ. Trimming took 0 bases from V and 4 from J; bases not matched to a gene: 7. This CDR3 reads CASSLVPGLAGTYEQYF. In DNA form, the CDR3 reads TGCGCCAGCAGCTTGGTGCCGGGACTAGCGGGGACGTACGAGCAGTACTTC.

This clone showed up just once. This chain links TRBV7-6 with TRBJ2-1; 12 nucleotides line up with TRBD2. This CDR3 has 18 amino acids. From germline, CDR1 is SGHVS and CDR2 FNYEAQ. V gave up 0 bases and J gave up 4 bases; unmatched junction bases: 7. The CDR3 nucleotides read TGTGCCAGCAGCTTAGCGAGGCTAGCGGGGGGGCGGTACAATGAGCAGTTCTTC. This sequence encodes CASSLARLAGGRYNEQFF.

The rearrangement joins TRBV18 to TRBJ1-4; 9 bases are a match to TRBD1. This CDR3 contains 17 residues. Unmatched junction bases numbered 3, after V lost 1 base and J lost 0 bases. Germline CDR1 KGHSH, CDR2 LQKENI. The CDR3 is CASSPQGQGATNEKLFF. CDR3 nucleotide sequence: TGTGCCAGCTCACCACAGGGACAGGGTGCAACTAATGAAAAACTGTTTTTT.

As regards this clone: Germline and junction disagree at one end, which may indicate a read error. The chain employs TRBV7-7 and TRBJ2-7; 7 bases map to TRBD1. This CDR3 spans 13 amino acids. CDR1 and CDR2 from the germline V gene are SSHAT and FNYEAQ (reference sequence). This chain's CDR3 is CASSPGAGGEQYF. CDR3 nucleotides: TGTGCTAGCAGCCCCGGGGCAGGGGGCGAGCAGTACTTC.

CDR3 sequence: CASSSPSFGTDTQYF. CDR3 sequence (DNA): TGTGCCAGCAGCTCACCTAGCTTCGGCACAGATACGCAGTATTTT. This chain connects TRBV5-6 to TRBJ2-3; the D gene is possibly TRBD2 (5 bases). V lost 3 bases, J lost 1 base, and 12 bases lay in between. The germline V gene has CDR1 SGHDT and CDR2 YYEEEE. This CDR3 contains 15 residues.

The rearrangement uses TRBV28 and TRBJ2-5, with 11 positions matching TRBD2. CDR1 is MDHEN and CDR2 is SYDVKM in the germline V gene. This CDR3 contains 16 residues. Trimming removed 2 bases from V and 5 bases from J; junction bases left unmatched: 7. CDR3 sequence reads: CASSLLAGGLAETQYF. The DNA for the CDR3 is TGTGCCAGCAGTTTACTAGCGGGGGGCCTCGCGGAGACCCAGTACTTC.

The rearrangement uses TRBV4-1 and TRBJ2-3, with 10 bases identical to TRBD2. Looked up from germline, CDR1 is MGHRA and CDR2 is YSYEKL. The CDR3 spans 16 residues. V lost 1 base and J lost 2; bases outside the gene matches: 3. In nucleotides, the CDR3 is TGCGCCAGCAGCCAAGTAGCGGGGGGCCTCACAGATACGCAGTATTTT. Translating it yields CASSQVAGGLTDTQYF.

This CDR3 reads CAISATTRTGPGNTIYF. Here the CDR3 DNA reads TGTGCCATCAGCGCGACTACTCGGACAGGGCCTGGAAACACCATATATTTT. The J gene is TRBJ1-3, the V gene TRBV10-3, with 8 bases lining up with TRBD1. Trimming removed 6 bases from V and 2 bases from J; junction bases left unmatched: 12. Germline V gene lookup returns CDR1 ENHRY and CDR2 SYGVKD. This CDR3 spans 17 amino acids.

The rearrangement joins TRBV11-2 to TRBJ2-7; 7 positions match TRBD1. CDR3 length: 15 residues. J lost 5 bases, V lost 0 bases, and 7 bases had no gene match. Germline V gives CDR1 SGHAT, CDR2 FQNNGV. CDR3 protein: CASSLDRGTVDEQYF. Written as DNA, the CDR3 is TGTGCCAGCAGCTTAGACCGAGGGACAGTCGACGAGCAGTACTTC.

This chain links TRBV30 with TRBJ1-1, with 10 bases that match TRBD1. CDR3 length: 12 amino acids. The V gene's germline CDR1 is GTSNPN and CDR2 SVGIG (reference sequence). V lost 7 bases, J lost 5 bases, and 4 bases stayed unmatched. CDR3 loop: CALGQGGTEAFF. In nucleotides, the CDR3 is TGTGCCTTAGGACAGGGGGGTACTGAAGCTTTCTTT.

The gene calls are TRBV6-1 and TRBJ1-5, with 7 bases that match TRBD1. Germline V gene lookup returns CDR1 MNHNS and CDR2 SASEGT. After removal of 6 bases from V and 4 bases from J, the junction contained 3 bases not matched to a gene. The CDR3 runs 13 residues. Here the CDR3 reads CASRGQNNQPQHF. The CDR3 DNA sequence: TGTGCCAGCAGGGGACAGAATAATCAGCCCCAGCATTTT.

The rearrangement uses TRBV2 and TRBJ1-1; TRBD1 matches at 7 bases. The CDR3 is 15 amino acids. With V trimmed by 5 bases and J by 5 bases, 11 bases remained unmatched. Germline assignment: CDR1 SNHLY and CDR2 FYNNEI. CDR3 bases: TGTGCCAGCAGTCTCATGAACAGGGGCCGAACTGAAGCTTTCTTT. This sequence encodes CASSLMNRGRTEAFF.

The chain couples TRBV5-1 to TRBJ2-5; 7 nucleotides agree with TRBD1. V gave up 4 bases and J gave up 1 base; unmatched junction bases: 4. The V gene's germline CDR1 is SGHRS and CDR2 YFSETQ. This CDR3 is 14 amino acids long. CDR3 region: CASSKGDSQETQYF. Written as DNA, the CDR3 is TGCGCCAGCAGCAAAGGGGACAGCCAAGAGACCCAGTACTTC.

The chain combines TRBV25-1 with TRBJ2-3; TRBD1 matches 7 bases. The CDR3 is 14 amino acids. V lost 4 bases to trimming and J lost 2 bases; unmatched junction nucleotides: 3. From germline, CDR1 is MGHDK and CDR2 SYGVNS. This CDR3 reads CASSGDSPTDTQYF. The CDR3 DNA reads TGTGCCAGCAGTGGGGACAGCCCCACAGATACGCAGTATTTT. Based on the CDR3 plus reference TRBV25-1 and TRBJ2-3, the full variable domain is EADIYQTPRYLVIGTGKKITLECSQTMGHDKMYWYQQDPGMELHLIHYSYGVNSTEKGDLSSESTVSRIRTEHFPLTLESARPSHTSQYLCASSGDSPTDTQYFGPGTRLTVL.

The CDR3 loop reads CSGPPDYGYTF. The CDR3 nucleotides read TGCAGTGGCCCCCCGGACTATGGCTACACCTTC. V gene TRBV20-1 combines with J gene TRBJ1-2; unclear D gene. CDR3 length equals 11 residues. Germline V lookup: CDR1 DFQATT, CDR2 SNEGSKA (reference sequence). Trimming took 7 bases from V and 3 from J, leaving 9 bases between them.

The chain recombines TRBV19 with TRBJ2-7, with TRBD1 matching 8 bases. There are 16 residues in the CDR3. Germline lookup yields CDR1 LNHDA and CDR2 SQIVND (reference sequence). Trimming took 3 bases from V and 1 from J; bases not matched to a gene: 8. DNA for the CDR3: TGTGCCAGTAGTATGGGGCATAGGACAGGGTCCTACGAGCAGTACTTC. This codes for CASSMGHRTGSYEQYF.

CDR3 in DNA: TGTGCCAGCAGCACTCAGGGGGTTGGCAATCAGCCCCAGCATTTT. This translates into CASSTQGVGNQPQHF. The rearrangement uses TRBV5-8 and TRBJ1-5; 7 bases are a match to TRBD1. Germline trimming cut 4 bases from V and 2 bases from J; bases unmatched to any gene: 6. This CDR3 is 15 amino acids long. Germline values: CDR1 SGHTS, CDR2 YDEGEE.

The chain has TRBV5-1 and TRBJ1-6, with 9 bases identical to TRBD1. The V and J ends lost 4 bases and 9 bases, in that order; junction bases with no gene match: 5. There are 14 residues in the CDR3. Germline CDR1 SGHRS, CDR2 YFSETQ. This CDR3 reads CASSPGQGSSPLHF. The CDR3 DNA is TGCGCCAGCAGCCCCGGACAGGGGAGTTCACCCCTCCACTTT.

The chain combines TRBV6-5 with TRBJ1-6, with 9 bases aligning to TRBD1. This CDR3 is 14 amino acids long. The germline V gene encodes CDR1 MNHEY and CDR2 SVGAGI. With V trimmed by 8 bases and J by 10 bases, 9 bases remained unmatched. The CDR3 DNA follows: TGTGCCAGCCGCCGGGACAGGGAGGGGTCACCCCTCCACTTT. Its translation: CASRRDREGSPLHF.

This clone was seen more than once but under ten times. V gene TRBV14 combines with J gene TRBJ2-1, with TRBD1 identical over 7 bases. The CDR3 spans 13 residues. CDR1 is SGHDN and CDR2 is FVKESK in the germline V gene. Unmatched junction bases numbered 7, after V lost 5 bases and J lost 9 bases. As DNA, the CDR3 is TGTGCCAGCAGCGCAACGACAGGGAGTGAGCAGTTCTTC. Its translation is CASSATTGSEQFF. Using reference TRBV14 and TRBJ2-1 for the parts outside the CDR3, the full variable domain is EAGVTQFPSHSVIEKGQTVTLRCDPISGHDNLYWYRRVMGKEIKFLLHFVKESKQDESGMPNNRFLAERTGGTYSTLKVQPAELEDSGVYFCASSATTGSEQFFGPGTRLTVL.

The chain uses TRBV7-6 and TRBJ2-3, with D unclear. CDR1 and CDR2 from the germline V gene are SGHVS and FNYEAQ. The V gene lost 1 base and the J gene lost 0 bases, with 14 bases spanning the gap. This CDR3 has 17 residues. CDR3 region: CASSLGRLRSSTDTQYF. The CDR3 DNA reads as TGTGCCAGCAGCTTAGGGCGTTTGCGGAGCAGCACAGATACGCAGTATTTT.

The table lists this clone with a few counts. The CDR3 nucleotides are TGTGCCAGTAGCCCAGGACAGTGGACAGATACGCAGTATTTT. This sequence encodes CASSPGQWTDTQYF. The chain couples TRBV19 to TRBJ2-3; D is possibly TRBD1 (6 bases). CDR1 LNHDA and CDR2 SQIVND come from the germline V gene (reference sequence). Trimming took 6 bases from V and 3 from J, leaving 13 bases between them. The CDR3 is 14 residues long.